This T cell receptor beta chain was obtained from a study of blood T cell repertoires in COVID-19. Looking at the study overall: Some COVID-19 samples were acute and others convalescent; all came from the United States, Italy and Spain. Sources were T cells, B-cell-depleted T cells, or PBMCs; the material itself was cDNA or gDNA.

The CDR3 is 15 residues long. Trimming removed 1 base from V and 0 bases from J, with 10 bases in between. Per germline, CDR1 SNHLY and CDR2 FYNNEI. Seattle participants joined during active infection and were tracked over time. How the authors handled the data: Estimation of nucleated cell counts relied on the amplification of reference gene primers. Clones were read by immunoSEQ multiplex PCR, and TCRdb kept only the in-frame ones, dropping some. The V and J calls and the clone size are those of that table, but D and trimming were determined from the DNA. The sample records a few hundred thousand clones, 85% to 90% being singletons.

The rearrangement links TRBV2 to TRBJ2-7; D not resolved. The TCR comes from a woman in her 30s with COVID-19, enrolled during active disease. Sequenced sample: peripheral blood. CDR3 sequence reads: CASSEGQTSSYEQYF. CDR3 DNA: TGTGCCAGCAGTGAAGGACAAACGAGCTCCTACGAGCAGTACTTC.